This T cell receptor (beta chain) was captured in a study of T cell responses to AZD1222 COVID-19 vaccine. Study details: Researchers grouped second doses given at about 4 or about 12 weeks into one pool. Study-level results: White British ancestry dominated among donors, who included more females, and clonal diversity was possibly underestimated. Vaccine-associated CD4 TCRs spanned spike, dominant at 160-218 and 743-854. Seropositivity was recorded at baseline in only a handful of AZD1222 recipients.

Trimming took 5 bases from V and 1 from J; bases not matched to a gene: 8. The CDR3 runs 15 residues. CDR1 and CDR2 (germline): MNHEY, SMNVEV (reference sequence). Turning to this clone: What it recognizes is unknown.

The data were produced by immunoSEQ multiplex PCR, yet TCRdb's version contains in-frame clones alone and is incomplete. Of about 170,000 clones in the sample, approximately 92% were seen once. The gene calls are TRBV27 and TRBJ2-7; 7 nucleotides align to TRBD2. Sequencing used peripheral blood, obtained on day 0 of AZD1222 vaccination. The TCR sequence derives from an adult in good health. CDR3: CASSSRGGLSYEQYF. Written as DNA, the CDR3 is TGTGCCAGCAGTAGCCGCGGGGGATTATCCTACGAGCAGTACTTC.